What follows are 15 T cell receptor beta chains derived from one specimen sequenced in a study of T cell responses to AZD1222 COVID-19 vaccine listed by TCRdb under 2021. Read against the paper, the sample's time point label means: baseline before first vaccination. The receptor library was made with the immunoSEQ multiplex PCR assay. TCRdb retrieved this table from immuneACCESS and kept in-frame rearrangements only. Not all clones are present; in checked studies, unresolved V genes account for under half, and no reason is known for the remainder. The sample table records 100,000 to 120,000 clones; under 95% of these occur just once. The top ten constitute under 10% of the sample. This sample comprised peripheral blood, obtained on day 0 of AZD1222 vaccination. Receptors were obtained from an adult in good health.

This clone was found once. The rearrangement joins TRBV7-9 to TRBJ1-5, with 7 bases that match TRBD1. This CDR3 is 15 amino acids long. Germline V lookup: CDR1 SEHNR, CDR2 FQNEAQ (reference sequence). The junction had 6 bases not matched to a gene; V was cut back by 5 bases and J by 2 bases. This CDR3 is CASSRDRVGNQPQHF. The CDR3 DNA reads as TGTGCCAGCAGCCGGGACAGAGTAGGCAATCAGCCCCAGCATTTT. Variable domain in full (rest from reference TRBV7-9 and TRBJ1-5): DTGVSQNPRHKITKRGQNVTFRCDPISEHNRLYWYRQTLGQGPEFLTYFQNEAQLEKSRLLSDRFSAERPKGSFSTLEIQRTEQGDSAMYLCASSRDRVGNQPQHFGDGTRLSIL.

This clone was seen just once. Here the CDR3 reads CASSLDQLGFDREQYF. DNA for the CDR3: TGTGCCAGCAGCTTAGATCAGTTGGGTTTTGATCGCGAGCAGTACTTC. V is TRBV11-2 and J is TRBJ2-7; D remains ambiguous. V lost 0 bases and J lost 6, with 18 bases in between. CDR1 is SGHAT and CDR2 is FQNNGV in the germline V gene. The CDR3 is 16 residues long.

The V gene is TRBV10-1, the J gene TRBJ2-1; 9 bases agree with TRBD2. CDR3 length equals 16 residues. CDR1 is WNHNN and CDR2 is SYGVQD in the germline V gene (reference sequence). The V segment lost 3 bases and the J segment 3 bases; nucleotides outside the gene matches: 6. In DNA form, the CDR3 reads TGCGCCAGCAGTGACCCCCTAGCGGGGATCTACAATGAGCAGTTCTTC. It translates to CASSDPLAGIYNEQFF.

The V call is TRBV5-1, the J call TRBJ2-6; possibly TRBD1 for D (6 bases). Germline CDR1 and CDR2: SGHRS and YFSETQ. The CDR3 sequence is 16 residues long. V gave up 1 base and J gave up 4 bases, with 12 bases separating them. CDR3 sequence reads: CASSLYGDIGANVLTF. CDR3 nucleotide sequence: TGCGCCAGCAGCTTGTATGGGGACATAGGGGCCAACGTCCTGACTTTC.

The chain uses TRBV10-3 and TRBJ1-3; no firm D call. Per the germline V gene, CDR1 is ENHRY and CDR2 is SYGVKD. The V end lost 2 bases, the J end lost 0 bases, and 11 bases lay between the germline ends. The length of the CDR3 is 16 residues. CDR3 protein: CAISERAGSSGNTIYF. CDR3 coding DNA: TGTGCCATCAGTGAGAGGGCGGGCAGCTCTGGAAACACCATATATTTT.

The chain links TRBV11-2 to TRBJ2-5; D is perhaps TRBD1 (7 bases). CDR3 size: 14 residues. With 5 bases removed from V and 4 bases from J, the gap between germline ends came to 14 bases. Germline assignment: CDR1 SGHAT and CDR2 FQNNGV. The CDR3 loop is CASSLGTAGETQYF. The CDR3 nucleotides are TGTGCCAGCAGCCTGGGGACAGCGGGAGAGACCCAGTACTTC.

This chain uses TRBV6-5 with TRBJ1-1, with 10 nucleotides matching TRBD1. The trim removed 7 bases at V and 5 bases at J, leaving 7 bases unmatched. Germline CDR1 reads MNHEY; CDR2 reads SVGAGI. This CDR3 contains 14 residues. The CDR3 loop reads CASTRQGARTEAFF. Here the CDR3 DNA reads TGTGCCAGCACCCGACAGGGGGCGAGGACTGAAGCTTTCTTT.

The chain uses TRBV28 and TRBJ2-4; tentative D call: TRBD2 (6 bases). The CDR3 runs to 14 residues. Trimming pared 8 bases from V and 1 base from J, leaving 12 bases between. The germline gives CDR1 MDHEN, CDR2 SYDVKM. For the CDR3, the DNA is TGTGCCAGCGCGGACCGGGGGGCCAAAAACATTCAGTACTTC. Its protein is CASADRGAKNIQYF.

The J gene is TRBJ1-6, the V gene TRBV10-1, with D perhaps TRBD1 (5 bases). V dropped 7 bases and J dropped 14 bases, with 12 bases sitting between them. CDR1 and CDR2 from the germline V gene are WNHNN and SYGVQD (reference sequence). The CDR3 length is 11 residues. In DNA form, the CDR3 reads TGCGCCAGCATCCTGTGGGGGTCCCTCCACTTT. Translating it yields CASILWGSLHF.

The CDR3 loop reads CASSLGISGNTIYF. The CDR3 nucleotides read TGTGCCAGCAGCTTAGGGATCTCTGGAAACACCATATATTTT. The chain carries TRBV11-2 and TRBJ1-3; D unresolved. The CDR3 loop spans 14 amino acids. The V and J ends lost 1 base and 0 bases respectively, with 4 bases between them. Looked up from germline, CDR1 is SGHAT and CDR2 is FQNNGV.

The chain employs TRBV5-1 and TRBJ1-3; a possible D gene is TRBD1 (5 bases). The CDR3 length is 15 residues. The V gene lost 4 bases and the J gene lost 1 base, with 12 bases spanning the gap. Germline V gene sequence: CDR1 SGHRS, CDR2 YFSETQ. The CDR3 coding sequence is TGCGCCAGCAGCGCGACAGTGACTTCTGGAAACACCATATATTTT. Its translation is CASSATVTSGNTIYF.

The chain combines TRBV5-4 with TRBJ1-2, with D perhaps TRBD1 (5 bases). Germline CDR1 and CDR2: SGHNT and YYREEE (reference sequence). There are 12 residues in the CDR3. Trimming shortened V by 4 bases and J by 4 bases, and 8 bases separated the two germline ends. The CDR3 reads CASSPQGYGYTF. The CDR3 DNA is TGTGCCAGCAGCCCTCAGGGCTATGGCTACACCTTC.

V and J are TRBV7-9 and TRBJ2-5, with D hard to call. Germline lookup yields CDR1 SEHNR and CDR2 FQNEAQ (reference sequence). The CDR3 has 12 amino acids. Trimming removed 6 bases at V and 1 base at J, with 6 bases between. CDR3 in amino acids: CASRGLQETQYF. The CDR3 DNA is TGTGCCAGCAGGGGCCTCCAAGAGACCCAGTACTTC. Drawing the rest from reference TRBV7-9 and TRBJ2-5, the complete variable domain is DTGVSQNPRHKITKRGQNVTFRCDPISEHNRLYWYRQTLGQGPEFLTYFQNEAQLEKSRLLSDRFSAERPKGSFSTLEIQRTEQGDSAMYLCASRGLQETQYFGPGTRLLVL.

CDR3 in DNA: TGTGCCAGTAGTACGGAACAGGGGGCCTACGAGCAGTACTTC. This codes for CASSTEQGAYEQYF. The genes are TRBV19 and TRBJ2-7; the match to TRBD1 covers 8 bases. This CDR3 is built from 14 residues. Germline V gene data show CDR1 as LNHDA and CDR2 as SQIVND (reference sequence). The ends lost 4 bases at V and 2 bases at J; junction bases unmatched: 4.

The chain links TRBV12-3 or TRBV12-4 to TRBJ1-6; the D is unclear. V lost 6 bases and J lost 0, with 3 bases in between. The CDR3 is 13 amino acids. This CDR3 reads CASRASYNSPLHF. CDR3 bases: TGTGCCAGCAGGGCCTCCTATAATTCACCCCTCCACTTT.